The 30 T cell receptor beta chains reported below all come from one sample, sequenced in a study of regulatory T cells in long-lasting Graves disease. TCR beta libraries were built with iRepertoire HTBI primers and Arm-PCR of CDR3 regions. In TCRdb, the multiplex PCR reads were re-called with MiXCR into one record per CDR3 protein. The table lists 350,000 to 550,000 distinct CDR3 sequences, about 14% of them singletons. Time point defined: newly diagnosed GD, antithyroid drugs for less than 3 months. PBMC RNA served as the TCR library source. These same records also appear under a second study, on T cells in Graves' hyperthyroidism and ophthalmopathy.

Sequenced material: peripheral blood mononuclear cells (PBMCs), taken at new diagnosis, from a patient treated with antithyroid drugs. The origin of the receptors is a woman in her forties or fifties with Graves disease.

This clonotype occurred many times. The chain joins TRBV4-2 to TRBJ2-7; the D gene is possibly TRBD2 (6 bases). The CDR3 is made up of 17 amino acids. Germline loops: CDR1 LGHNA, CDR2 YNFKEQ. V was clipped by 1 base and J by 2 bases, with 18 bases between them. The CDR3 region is CASSQGQLGRHPYEQYF. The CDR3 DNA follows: TGTGCCAGCAGCCAAGGACAGCTTGGGAGGCATCCCTACGAGCAGTACTTC.

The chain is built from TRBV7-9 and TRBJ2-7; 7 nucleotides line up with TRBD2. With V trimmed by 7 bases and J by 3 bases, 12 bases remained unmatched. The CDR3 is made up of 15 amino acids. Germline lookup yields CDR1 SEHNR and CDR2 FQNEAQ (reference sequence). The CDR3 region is CASTATSPSNYEQYF. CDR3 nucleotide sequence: TGTGCCAGCACGGCGACTAGCCCATCCAACTACGAGCAGTACTTC.

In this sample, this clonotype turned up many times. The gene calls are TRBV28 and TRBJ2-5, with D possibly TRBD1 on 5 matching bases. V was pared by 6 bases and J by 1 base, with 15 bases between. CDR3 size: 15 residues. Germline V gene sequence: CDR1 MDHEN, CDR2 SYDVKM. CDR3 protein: CASSLSAGFQETQYF. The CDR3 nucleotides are TGTGCCAGCAGCTTGTCCGCAGGGTTCCAAGAGACCCAGTACTTC. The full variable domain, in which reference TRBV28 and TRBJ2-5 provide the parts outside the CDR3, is DVKVTQSSRYLVKRTGEKVFLECVQDMDHENMFWYRQDPGLGLRLIYFSYDVKMKEKGDIPEGYSVSREKKERFSLILESASTNQTSMYLCASSLSAGFQETQYFGPGTRLLVL.

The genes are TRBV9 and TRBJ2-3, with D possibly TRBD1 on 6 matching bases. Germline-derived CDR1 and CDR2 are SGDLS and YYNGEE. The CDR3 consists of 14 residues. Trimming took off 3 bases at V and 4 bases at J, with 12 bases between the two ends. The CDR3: CASSGLNRADTQYF. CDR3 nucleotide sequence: TGTGCCAGCAGCGGACTGAACAGGGCAGATACGCAGTATTTT.

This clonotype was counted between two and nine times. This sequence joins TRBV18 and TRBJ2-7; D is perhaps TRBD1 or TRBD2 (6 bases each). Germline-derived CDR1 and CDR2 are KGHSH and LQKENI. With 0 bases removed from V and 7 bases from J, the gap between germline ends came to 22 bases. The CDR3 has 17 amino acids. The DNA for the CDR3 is TGTGCCAGCTCACCACCGGGGGGCGGGCGGACATGGAGGGAGCAGTACTTC. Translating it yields CASSPPGGGRTWREQYF.

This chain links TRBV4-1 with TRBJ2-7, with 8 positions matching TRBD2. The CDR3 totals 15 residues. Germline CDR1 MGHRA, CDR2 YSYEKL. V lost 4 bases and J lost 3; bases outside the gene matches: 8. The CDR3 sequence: CASSPPGTRLYEQYF. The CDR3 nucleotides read TGCGCCAGCAGCCCCCCCGGGACTAGGCTCTACGAGCAGTACTTC.

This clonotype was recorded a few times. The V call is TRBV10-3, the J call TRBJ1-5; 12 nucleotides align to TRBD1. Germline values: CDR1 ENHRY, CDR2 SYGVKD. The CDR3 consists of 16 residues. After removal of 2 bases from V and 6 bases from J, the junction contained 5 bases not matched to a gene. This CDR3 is CAISERGQGAGQPQHF. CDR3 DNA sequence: TGTGCCATCAGTGAGAGGGGACAGGGGGCGGGTCAGCCCCAGCATTTT.

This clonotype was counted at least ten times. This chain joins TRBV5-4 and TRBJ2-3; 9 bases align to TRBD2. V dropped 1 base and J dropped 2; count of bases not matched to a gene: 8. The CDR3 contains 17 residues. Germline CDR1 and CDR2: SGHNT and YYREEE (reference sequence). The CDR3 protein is CASSLRREGRNTDTQYF. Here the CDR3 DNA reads TGTGCCAGCAGCTTGAGGCGGGAGGGCCGAAACACAGATACGCAGTATTTT. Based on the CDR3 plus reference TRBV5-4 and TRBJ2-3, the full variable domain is ETGVTQSPTHLIKTRGQQVTLRCSSQSGHNTVSWYQQALGQGPQFIFQYYREEENGRGNFPPRFSGLQFPNYSSELNVNALELDDSALYLCASSLRREGRNTDTQYFGPGTRLTVL.

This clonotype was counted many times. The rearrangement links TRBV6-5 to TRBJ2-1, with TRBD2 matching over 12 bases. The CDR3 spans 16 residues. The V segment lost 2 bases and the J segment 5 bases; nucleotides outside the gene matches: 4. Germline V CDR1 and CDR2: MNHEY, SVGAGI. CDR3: CASSYPRLAGDNEQFF. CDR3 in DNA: TGTGCCAGCAGTTACCCCCGACTAGCGGGGGACAATGAGCAGTTCTTC.

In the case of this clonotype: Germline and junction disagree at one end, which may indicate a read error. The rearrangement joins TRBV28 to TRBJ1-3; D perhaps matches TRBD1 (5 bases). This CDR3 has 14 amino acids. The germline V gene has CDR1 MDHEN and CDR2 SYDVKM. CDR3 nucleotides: TGTGCCAGCACCGTGGGAGGGGTTGGAAGCACCATATATTTT. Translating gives CASTVGGVGSTIYF.

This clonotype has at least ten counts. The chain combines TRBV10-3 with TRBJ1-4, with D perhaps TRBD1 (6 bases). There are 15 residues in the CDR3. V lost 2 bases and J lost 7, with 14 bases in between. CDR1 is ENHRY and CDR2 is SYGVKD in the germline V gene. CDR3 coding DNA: TGTGCCATCAGTGAGGATGGCAGGGGAACTGAAAAACTGTTTTTT. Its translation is CAISEDGRGTEKLFF.

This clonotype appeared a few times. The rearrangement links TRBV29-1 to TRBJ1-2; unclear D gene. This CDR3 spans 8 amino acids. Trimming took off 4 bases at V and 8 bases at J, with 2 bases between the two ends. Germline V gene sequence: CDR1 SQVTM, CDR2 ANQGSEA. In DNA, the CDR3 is TGCAGCGTTGGCGGCTACACCTTC. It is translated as CSVGGYTF.

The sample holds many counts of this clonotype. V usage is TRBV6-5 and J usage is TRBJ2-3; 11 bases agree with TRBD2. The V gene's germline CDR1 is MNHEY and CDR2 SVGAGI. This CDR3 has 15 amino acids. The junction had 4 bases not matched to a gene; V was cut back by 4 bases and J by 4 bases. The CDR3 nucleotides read TGTGCCAGCAGTTTAGCGGGAGGGCCGCCAGATACGCAGTATTTT. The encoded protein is CASSLAGGPPDTQYF.

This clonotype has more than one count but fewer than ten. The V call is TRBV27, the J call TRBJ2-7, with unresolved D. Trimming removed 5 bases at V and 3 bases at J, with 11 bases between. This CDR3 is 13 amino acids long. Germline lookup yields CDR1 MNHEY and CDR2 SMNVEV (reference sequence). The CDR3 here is CASSHQPSYEQYF. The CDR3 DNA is TGTGCCAGCAGTCATCAGCCGAGCTACGAGCAGTACTTC.

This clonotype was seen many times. CDR3 nucleotides: TGCGCCAGCAGCTCATCCGGGACCTTCACAGATACGCAGTATTTT. It specifies CASSSSGTFTDTQYF. The rearrangement joins TRBV5-1 to TRBJ2-3; D tentatively fits TRBD1 or TRBD2 (5 bases each). V was clipped by 3 bases and J by 2 bases, with 13 bases between them. From germline, CDR1 is SGHRS and CDR2 YFSETQ. The CDR3 consists of 15 residues.

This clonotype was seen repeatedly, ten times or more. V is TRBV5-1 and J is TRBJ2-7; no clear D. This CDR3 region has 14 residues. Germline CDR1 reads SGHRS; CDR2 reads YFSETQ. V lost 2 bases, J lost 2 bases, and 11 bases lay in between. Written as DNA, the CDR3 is TGCGCCAGCAGCTTCGGACGGATTCCCTACGAGCAGTACTTC. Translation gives CASSFGRIPYEQYF.

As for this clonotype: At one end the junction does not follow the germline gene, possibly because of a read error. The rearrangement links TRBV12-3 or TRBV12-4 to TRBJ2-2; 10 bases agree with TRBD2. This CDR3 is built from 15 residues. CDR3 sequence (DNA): TGTGCCAGCAGAAGGACTAGCGGTTACACCGGGGAGCTGTCTTTT. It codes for CASRRTSGYTGELSF.

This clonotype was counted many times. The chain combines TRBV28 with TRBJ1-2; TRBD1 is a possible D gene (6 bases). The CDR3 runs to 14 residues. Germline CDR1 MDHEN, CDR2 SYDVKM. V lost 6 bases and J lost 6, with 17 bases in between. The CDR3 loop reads CASSTLQGRDGYTF. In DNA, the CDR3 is TGTGCCAGCAGCACCCTACAGGGTCGGGATGGCTACACCTTC.

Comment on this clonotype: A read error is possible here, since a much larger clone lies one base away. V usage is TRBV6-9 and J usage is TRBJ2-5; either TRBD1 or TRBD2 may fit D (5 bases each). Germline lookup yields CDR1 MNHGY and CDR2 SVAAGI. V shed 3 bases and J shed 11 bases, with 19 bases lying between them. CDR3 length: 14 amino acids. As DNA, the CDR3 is TGTGCCAGCAGTTACTCCGGGACCTACAATGAGCAGTACTTC. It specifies CASSYSGTYNEQYF.

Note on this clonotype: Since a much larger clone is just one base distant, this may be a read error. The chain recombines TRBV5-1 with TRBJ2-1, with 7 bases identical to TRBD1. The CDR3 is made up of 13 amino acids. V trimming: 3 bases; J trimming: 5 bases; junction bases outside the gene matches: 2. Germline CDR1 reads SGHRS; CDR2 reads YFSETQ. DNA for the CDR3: TGCGCCAGCAGCTGGGGACAGAACAATGAGCAGTTCTTC. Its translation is CASSWGQNNEQFF.

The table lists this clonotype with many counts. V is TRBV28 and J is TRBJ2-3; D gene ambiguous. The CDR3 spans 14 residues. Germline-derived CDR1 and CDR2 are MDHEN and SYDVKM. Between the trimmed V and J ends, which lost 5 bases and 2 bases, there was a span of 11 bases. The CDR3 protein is CASSPTAPTDTQYF. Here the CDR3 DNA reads TGTGCCAGCAGTCCCACAGCGCCCACAGATACGCAGTATTTT.

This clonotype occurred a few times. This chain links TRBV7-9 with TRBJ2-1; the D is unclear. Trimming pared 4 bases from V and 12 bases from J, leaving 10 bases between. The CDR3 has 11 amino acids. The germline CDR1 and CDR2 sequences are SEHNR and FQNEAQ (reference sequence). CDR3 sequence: CASSWGSGQFF. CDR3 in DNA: TGTGCCAGCAGCTGGGGATCTGGGCAGTTCTTC. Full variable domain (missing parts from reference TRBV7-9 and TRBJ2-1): DTGVSQNPRHKITKRGQNVTFRCDPISEHNRLYWYRQTLGQGPEFLTYFQNEAQLEKSRLLSDRFSAERPKGSFSTLEIQRTEQGDSAMYLCASSWGSGQFFGPGTRLTVL.

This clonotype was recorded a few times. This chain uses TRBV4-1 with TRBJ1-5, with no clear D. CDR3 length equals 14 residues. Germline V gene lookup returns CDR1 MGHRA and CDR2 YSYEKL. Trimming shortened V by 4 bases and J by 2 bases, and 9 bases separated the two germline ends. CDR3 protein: CASSPREGNQPQHF. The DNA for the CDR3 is TGCGCCAGCAGCCCGCGAGAGGGCAATCAGCCCCAGCATTTT.

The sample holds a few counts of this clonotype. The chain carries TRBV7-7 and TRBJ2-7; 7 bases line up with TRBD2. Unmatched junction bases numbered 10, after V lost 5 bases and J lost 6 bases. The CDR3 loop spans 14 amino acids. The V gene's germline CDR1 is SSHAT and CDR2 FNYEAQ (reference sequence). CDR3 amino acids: CASSVTAGEGEQYF. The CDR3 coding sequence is TGTGCCAGCAGCGTCACTGCGGGAGAAGGCGAGCAGTACTTC.

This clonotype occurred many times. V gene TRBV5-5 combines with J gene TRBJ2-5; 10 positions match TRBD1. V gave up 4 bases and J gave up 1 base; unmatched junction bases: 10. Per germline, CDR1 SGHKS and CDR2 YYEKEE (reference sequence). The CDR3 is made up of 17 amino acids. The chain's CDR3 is CASSPGTGDGFQETQYF. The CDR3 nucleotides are TGTGCCAGCAGCCCCGGGACAGGGGATGGTTTCCAAGAGACCCAGTACTTC.

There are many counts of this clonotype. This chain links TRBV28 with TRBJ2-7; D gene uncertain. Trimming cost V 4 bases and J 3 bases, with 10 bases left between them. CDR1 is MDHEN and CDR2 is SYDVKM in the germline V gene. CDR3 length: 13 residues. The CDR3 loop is CASSYGWGYEQYF. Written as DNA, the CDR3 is TGTGCCAGCAGTTACGGGTGGGGCTACGAGCAGTACTTC.

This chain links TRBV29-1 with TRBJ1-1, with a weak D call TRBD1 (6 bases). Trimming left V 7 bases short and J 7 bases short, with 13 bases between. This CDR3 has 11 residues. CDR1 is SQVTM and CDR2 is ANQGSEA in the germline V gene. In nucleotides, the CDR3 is TGCAGCGCGGGACAAACTAATGAAGCTTTCTTT. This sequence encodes CSAGQTNEAFF.

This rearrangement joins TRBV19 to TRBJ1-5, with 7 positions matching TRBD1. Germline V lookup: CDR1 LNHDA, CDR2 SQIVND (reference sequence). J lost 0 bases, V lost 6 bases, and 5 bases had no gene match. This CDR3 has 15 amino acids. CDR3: CASSSGQNSNQPQHF. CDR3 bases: TGTGCCAGTAGCTCGGGACAGAATAGCAATCAGCCCCAGCATTTT.

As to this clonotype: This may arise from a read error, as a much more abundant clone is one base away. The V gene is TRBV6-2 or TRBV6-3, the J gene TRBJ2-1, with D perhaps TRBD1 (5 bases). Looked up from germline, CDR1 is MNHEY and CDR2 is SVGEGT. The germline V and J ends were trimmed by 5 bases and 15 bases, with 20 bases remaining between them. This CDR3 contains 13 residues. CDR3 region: CASSGRRVFGRFF. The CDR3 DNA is TGTGCCAGCAGTGGTCGCAGGGTATTCGGGCGGTTCTTC.

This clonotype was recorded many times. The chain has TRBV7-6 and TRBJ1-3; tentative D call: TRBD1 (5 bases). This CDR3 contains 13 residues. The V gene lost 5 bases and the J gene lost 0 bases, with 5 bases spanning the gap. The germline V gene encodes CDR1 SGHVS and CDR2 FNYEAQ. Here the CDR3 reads CASSQGSGNTIYF. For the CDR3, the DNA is TGTGCCAGCAGCCAGGGCTCTGGAAACACCATATATTTT.